A selection of T cell receptor beta chains follows, all from one sample in a study of siplizumab effects on memory and regulatory T cells. These receptors' targets are unknown. Profiling relied on immunoSEQ multiplex PCR, and the TCRdb table lists in-frame clones only, not all of them. Of 13,000 to 15,000 clones listed, approximately 45% are singletons. Sequencing used CFSE-low (dividing) CD4+ T cells sorted from an allogeneic mixed lymphocyte reaction. The receptor source for this set is a human donor in good health; the cells came from an allogeneic mixed lymphocyte reaction. Some clones in this sample may be carry-over from other donors' samples. Each CDR3 is given with its conserved first and last residue. A D gene is named only where the DNA matches it firmly. Not all rows give a size; the values are once, few, many and, for expanded clones, a class.

clone_size,j_call,d_call,v_call,cdr3_nt,cdr3_aa
few,TRBJ2-7,.,TRBV18,TGTGCCAGCTCACCAACTTCTACTTCCTACGAGCAGTACTTC,CASSPTSTSYEQYF
few,TRBJ2-4,.,TRBV2,TGTGCCAGCAGTGTGGGTTGGGAGGCGGGAAACATTCAGTACTTC,CASSVGWEAGNIQYF
.,TRBJ2-7,TRBD1,TRBV7-8,TGTGCCAGCAGCGGGACAGGGTTTGGCTACGAGCAGTACTTC,CASSGTGFGYEQYF
few,TRBJ2-3,TRBD1,TRBV2,TGTGCCAGCACTCCGGGACAGGGGTTACATACGCAGTATTTT,CASTPGQGLHTQYF
.,TRBJ2-7,.,TRBV6-6,TGTGCCAGCAGTTACTCAGGGCGGAGCTCCTACGAGCAGTACTTC,CASSYSGRSSYEQYF
.,TRBJ1-2,.,TRBV30,TGTGCCTGGAGTAACCGACAGAAACCAAACTATGGCTACACCTTC,CAWSNRQKPNYGYTF
.,TRBJ1-2,TRBD1,TRBV29-1,TGCAGCTCAGGGACAGGGGGAAACTATGGCTACACCTTC,CSSGTGGNYGYTF
.,TRBJ2-5,.,TRBV11-2,TGTGCCAGCAGCTTAGGACGGACTGAGACCCAGTACTTC,CASSLGRTETQYF
few,TRBJ1-5,.,TRBV12-5,TGTGCTAGTGGCCATTACACAGGGAGGCAGCCCCAGCATTTT,CASGHYTGRQPQHF
many,TRBJ2-7,TRBD1,TRBV4-1,TGCGCCAGCAGTAGACAGGGTATCTACGAGCAGTACTTC,CASSRQGIYEQYF
.,TRBJ1-1,TRBD1,TRBV10-1,TGCGCCAGCAGTGATGACAGGGTGAACACTGAAGCTTTCTTT,CASSDDRVNTEAFF
many,TRBJ1-1,.,TRBV19,TGTGCCACCCGCCAGGGGAACACTGAAGCTTTCTTT,CATRQGNTEAFF
.,TRBJ2-7,.,TRBV25-1,TGTGCCAGCAGGGCCATAGGGTCCTACGAGCAGTACTTC,CASRAIGSYEQYF
.,TRBJ2-2,.,TRBV10-3,TGTGCCATCAGCGGGACCCTCACCGGGGAGCTGTTTTTT,CAISGTLTGELFF
few,TRBJ1-1,TRBD1,TRBV7-3,TGTGCCAGCAGAAAACAGGGGTACACTGAAGCTTTCTTT,CASRKQGYTEAFF
.,TRBJ2-1,TRBD2,TRBV6-5,TGTGCCAGCAGTTACGGCGGGGGGCTCACCTACAATGAGCAGTTCTTC,CASSYGGGLTYNEQFF
medium-sized,TRBJ1-1,.,TRBV5-6,TGTGCCAGCAGCTTGGGCTCGGTGGGGGCCAGTGAAGCTTTCTTT,CASSLGSVGASEAFF
.,TRBJ1-3,.,TRBV7-9,TGTGCCAGCAGCCAAGGGGGGGACCCCTCTGGAAACACCATATATTTT,CASSQGGDPSGNTIYF
.,TRBJ1-2,.,TRBV18,TGTGCCAGCTCCCCCTCACCTACGGGAGGCTACACCTTC,CASSPSPTGGYTF
.,TRBJ2-7,TRBD2,TRBV5-1,TGCGCCAGCAGGCGGGAGGGAGGACACGAGCAGTACTTC,CASRREGGHEQYF
.,TRBJ2-3,.,TRBV7-2,TGTGCCAGCAGCTTTTTACCTACAGATACGCAGTATTTT,CASSFLPTDTQYF
.,TRBJ2-7,.,TRBV7-9,TGTGCCAGCAGCCACCCGCGCGTCAGTGGGTACGAGCAGTACTTC,CASSHPRVSGYEQYF
.,TRBJ1-4,.,TRBV2,TGTGCCAGCAGACAATTTGCAACTAATGAAAAACTGTTTTTT,CASRQFATNEKLFF
.,TRBJ2-7,.,TRBV6-6,TGTGCCAGCGGTTTAGGGTTCAGCGAGCAGTACTTC,CASGLGFSEQYF
.,TRBJ2-2,.,TRBV7-3,TGTGCCAGCAGCTTAACAGAGAACACCGGGGAGCTGTTTTTT,CASSLTENTGELFF
.,TRBJ1-4,.,TRBV5-1,TGCGCCAGCAGCCCCCTGGGGAGGGCGGAAGAAAAACTGTTTTTT,CASSPLGRAEEKLFF
few,TRBJ2-1,.,TRBV10-1,TGCGCCAGCAGTGGTGGGACGAAATCGTACAATGAGCAGTTCTTC,CASSGGTKSYNEQFF
medium-sized,TRBJ2-1,TRBD2,TRBV27,TGTGCCAGCAGGGCCACTAGCGGCTATGAGCAGTTCTTC,CASRATSGYEQFF
.,TRBJ2-3,.,TRBV7-2,TGTGCCAGCAGCTTAGTAGGGGCAGATACGCAGTATTTT,CASSLVGADTQYF
.,TRBJ2-3,TRBD1,TRBV28,TGTGCCAGCAGTTTATATAGGGGACAGCCACAGATTACGCAGTATTTT,CASSLYRGQPQITQYF
.,TRBJ2-1,TRBD2,TRBV5-1,TGCGCCAGCAGCTTGGCCAAGGGACTATACAATGAGCAGTTCTTC,CASSLAKGLYNEQFF
.,TRBJ1-1,.,TRBV11-2,TGTGCCAGCACGATGTACAGGGTTGAAGCTTTCTTT,CASTMYRVEAFF
.,TRBJ1-1,TRBD1,TRBV19,TGTGCCAGTAGTATAGATGGACAGGCAGACACTGAAGCTTTCTTT,CASSIDGQADTEAFF
few,TRBJ2-4,TRBD2,TRBV6-1,TGTGCCAGCAGTGAAGCAGGCGGGAGTAACATTCAGTACTTC,CASSEAGGSNIQYF
few,TRBJ2-2,.,TRBV7-3,TGTGCCAGCAGCTCATTAGCGGCGAACACCGGGGAGCTGTTTTTT,CASSSLAANTGELFF
medium-sized,TRBJ1-2,.,TRBV2,TGTGCCAGCAGTGGAGATAGCTATGGCTACACCTTC,CASSGDSYGYTF